This T cell receptor beta chain was found in a study of cytomegalovirus exposure and HLA in healthy donors. The study ran its PCR with 60 Vbeta and 13 Jbeta primers. Assay used: immunoSEQ multiplex PCR; TCRdb lists only in-frame clones, some missing. The repertoire includes around 200,000 clones, roughly 83% of them detected once, and less than 2.5% sits in the top ten. There are 13 residues in the CDR3. Trimming cost V 5 bases and J 0 bases, with 7 bases left between them. Germline V gene sequence: CDR1 SGHTA, CDR2 FQGNSA. Source material: PBMCs. The sequence derives from a woman aged 50 to 60 in good health and CMV-seronegative. V is TRBV7-2 and J is TRBJ1-1; D uncertain. In nucleotides, the CDR3 is TGTGCCAGCAGCGCCAGGCTGAACACTGAAGCTTTCTTT. This sequence encodes CASSARLNTEAFF.